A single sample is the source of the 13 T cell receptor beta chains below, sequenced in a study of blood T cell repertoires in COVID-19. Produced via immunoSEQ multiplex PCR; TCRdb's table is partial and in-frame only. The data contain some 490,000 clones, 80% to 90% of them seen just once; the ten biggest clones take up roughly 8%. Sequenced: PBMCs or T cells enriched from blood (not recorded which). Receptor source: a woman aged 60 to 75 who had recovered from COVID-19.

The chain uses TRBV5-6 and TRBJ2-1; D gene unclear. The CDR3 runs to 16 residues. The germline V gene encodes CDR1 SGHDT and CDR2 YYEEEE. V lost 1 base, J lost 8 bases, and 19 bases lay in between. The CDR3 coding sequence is TGTGCCAGCAGCTTGACGGCTGGGCCCTATCTGGATGAGCAGTTCTTC. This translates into CASSLTAGPYLDEQFF.

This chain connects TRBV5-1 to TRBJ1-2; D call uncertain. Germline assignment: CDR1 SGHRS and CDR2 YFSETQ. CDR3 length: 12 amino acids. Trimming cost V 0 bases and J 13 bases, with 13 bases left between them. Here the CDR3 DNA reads TGCGCCAGCAGCTTGGACGGTCAGGAGGGCACCTTC. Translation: CASSLDGQEGTF.

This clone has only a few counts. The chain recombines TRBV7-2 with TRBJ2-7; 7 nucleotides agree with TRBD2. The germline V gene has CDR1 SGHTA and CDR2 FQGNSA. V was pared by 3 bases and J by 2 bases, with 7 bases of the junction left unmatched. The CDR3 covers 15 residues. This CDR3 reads CASSFSGDPTYEQYF. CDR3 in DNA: TGTGCCAGCAGCTTCAGCGGGGACCCAACCTACGAGCAGTACTTC.

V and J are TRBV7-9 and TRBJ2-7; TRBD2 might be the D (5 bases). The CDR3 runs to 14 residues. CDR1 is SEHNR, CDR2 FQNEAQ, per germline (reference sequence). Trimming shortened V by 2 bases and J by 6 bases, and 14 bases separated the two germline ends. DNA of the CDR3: TGTGCCAGCAGCTTAAGTCCGGCGGGTGGCGAGCAGTACTTC. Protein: CASSLSPAGGEQYF.

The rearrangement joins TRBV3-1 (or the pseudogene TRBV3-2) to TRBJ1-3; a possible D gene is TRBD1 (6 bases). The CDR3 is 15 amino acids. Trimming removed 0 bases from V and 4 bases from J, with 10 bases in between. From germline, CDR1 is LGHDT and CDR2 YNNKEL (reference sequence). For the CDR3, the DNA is TGTGCCAGCAGCCAAGAGGGGGGGCTCGGAAACACCATATATTTT. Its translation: CASSQEGGLGNTIYF.

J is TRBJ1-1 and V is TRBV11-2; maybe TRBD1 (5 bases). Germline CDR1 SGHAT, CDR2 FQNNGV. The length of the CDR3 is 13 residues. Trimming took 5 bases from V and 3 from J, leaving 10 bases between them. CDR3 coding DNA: TGTGCCAGCAGCCCCAGGGAATACACTGAAGCTTTCTTT. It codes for CASSPREYTEAFF.

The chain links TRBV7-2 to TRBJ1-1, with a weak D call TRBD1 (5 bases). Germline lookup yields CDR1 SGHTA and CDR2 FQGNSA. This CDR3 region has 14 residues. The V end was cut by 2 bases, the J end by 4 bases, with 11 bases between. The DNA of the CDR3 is TGTGCCAGCAGCTTAAGTTGGGGGGTCACTGAAGCTTTCTTT. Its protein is CASSLSWGVTEAFF.

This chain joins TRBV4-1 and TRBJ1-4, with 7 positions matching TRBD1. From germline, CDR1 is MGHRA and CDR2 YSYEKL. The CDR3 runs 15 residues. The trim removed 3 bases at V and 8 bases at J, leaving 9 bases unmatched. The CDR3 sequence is CASSHRQGGGEKLFF. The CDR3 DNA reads TGCGCCAGCAGCCACCGACAGGGAGGAGGCGAAAAACTGTTTTTT.

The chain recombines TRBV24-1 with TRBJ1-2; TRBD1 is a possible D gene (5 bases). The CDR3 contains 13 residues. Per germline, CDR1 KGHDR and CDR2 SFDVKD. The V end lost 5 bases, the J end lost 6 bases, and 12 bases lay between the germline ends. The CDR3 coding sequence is TGTGCCACCAGTGCGTCAGGGAACCATGGCTACACCTTC. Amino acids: CATSASGNHGYTF.

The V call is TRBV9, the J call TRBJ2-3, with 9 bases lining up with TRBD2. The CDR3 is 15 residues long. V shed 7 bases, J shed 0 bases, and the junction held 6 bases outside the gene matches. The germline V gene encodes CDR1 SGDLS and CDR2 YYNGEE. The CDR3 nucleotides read TGTGCCAGCTCCCCAGCGGGGGGTAGCACAGATACGCAGTATTTT. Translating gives CASSPAGGSTDTQYF. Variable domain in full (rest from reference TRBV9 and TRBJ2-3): DSGVTQTPKHLITATGQRVTLRCSPRSGDLSVYWYQQSLDQGLQFLIQYYNGEERAKGNILERFSAQQFPDLHSELNLSSLELGDSALYFCASSPAGGSTDTQYFGPGTRLTVL.

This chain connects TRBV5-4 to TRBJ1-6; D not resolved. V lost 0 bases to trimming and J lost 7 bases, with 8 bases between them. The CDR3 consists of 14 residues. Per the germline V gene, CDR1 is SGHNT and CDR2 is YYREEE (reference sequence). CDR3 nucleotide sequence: TGTGCCAGCAGCTTGGGGGCGGGGAATTCACCCCTCCACTTT. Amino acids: CASSLGAGNSPLHF.

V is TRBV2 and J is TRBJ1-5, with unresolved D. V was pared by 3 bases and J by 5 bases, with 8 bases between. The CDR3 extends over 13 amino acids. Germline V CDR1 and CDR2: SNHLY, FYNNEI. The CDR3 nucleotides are TGTGCCAGCAGTGACAGCCTAGATCAGCCCCAGCATTTT. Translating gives CASSDSLDQPQHF.

The CDR3 DNA follows: TGTGCCAGTAAACGGACAGGGGCCCCGGGGACTGAAGCTTTCTTT. Protein product: CASKRTGAPGTEAFF. This rearrangement joins TRBV19 to TRBJ1-1, with 9 bases matching TRBD1. This CDR3 comprises 15 residues. J lost 5 bases, V lost 7 bases, and 11 bases had no gene match. Per the germline V gene, CDR1 is LNHDA and CDR2 is SQIVND (reference sequence).